This T cell receptor beta chain was profiled in a study of identifying expanded T cells in peripheral blood. Germline lookup yields CDR1 GTSNPN and CDR2 SVGIG (reference sequence). The CDR3 spans 13 residues. Trimming removed 2 bases from V and 4 bases from J, with 11 bases in between. Remarks on this clone: As yet, its antigen is unknown.

During the collection period, no donor immune events like infections were recorded. Study-wide findings and caveats: Clone count variance between roughly 2-week samples rose with total template count. Technical replicates showed roughly 1.2 changed clones; two weeks approximately 15; four weeks 19.

Some clones are missing from TCRdb's copy, which holds only in-frame ones; the method was immunoSEQ multiplex PCR. The sample lists about 94,000 clones, roughly 87% occurring once. This TCR was recovered from a person between 18 and 70 years old in good health. Sequenced material: blood. This chain uses TRBV30 with TRBJ1-1; TRBD1 might be the D (5 bases). The CDR3 here is CAWSFQGGTEAFF. In DNA, the CDR3 is TGTGCCTGGAGTTTCCAGGGCGGCACTGAAGCTTTCTTT.